This T cell receptor beta chain was observed in a study of T cells of healthy individuals. TCRdb analysed the 5' RACE reads with MiXCR anew, one entry per CDR3 protein. The table records about 41,000 distinct CDR3 sequences, approximately 4.5% of them present only once. Trimming removed 2 bases at V and 5 bases at J, with 9 bases between. This CDR3 has 13 amino acids. This clonotype has a count of ten or more. The clonotype originates from a human donor in good health. The genes are TRBV12-3 or TRBV12-4 and TRBJ2-5; TRBD1 is a possible D gene (5 bases). The CDR3 coding sequence is TGTGCCAGCAGTTTAATACAGGCTGAGACCCAGTACTTC. Residues: CASSLIQAETQYF.